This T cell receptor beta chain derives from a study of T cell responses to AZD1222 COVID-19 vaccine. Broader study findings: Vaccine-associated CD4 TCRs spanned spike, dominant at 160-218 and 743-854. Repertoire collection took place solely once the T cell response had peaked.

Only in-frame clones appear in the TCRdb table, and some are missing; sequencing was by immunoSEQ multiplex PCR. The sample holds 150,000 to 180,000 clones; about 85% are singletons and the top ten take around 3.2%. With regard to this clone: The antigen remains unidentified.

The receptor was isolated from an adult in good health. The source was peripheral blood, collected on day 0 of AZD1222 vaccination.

Here the CDR3 DNA reads TGTGCCAGCAGTTACTCGCAAGCGGGGGGTTACAATGAGCAGTTCTTC. Residues: CASSYSQAGGYNEQFF. The gene calls are TRBV6-6 and TRBJ2-1; 9 bases line up with TRBD2. CDR1 MNHNY and CDR2 SVGAGI come from the germline V gene (reference sequence). CDR3 length equals 16 residues. J was trimmed by 4 bases and V by 0 bases; bases with no gene match: 4.